The 20 T cell receptor beta chains below were found in one sample sequenced in a study of T cell repertoires in cytomegalovirus infection. Each CDR3 protein is one row after TCRdb ran MiXCR on the reads. Of roughly 190,000 distinct CDR3 sequences listed, more than 9% were seen once; the top ten hold approximately 4.3%. Sequenced: PBMCs. The source of these receptors is a human donor in good health (CMV status not recorded). Some clones in this sample may be carry-over from other donors' samples.

This clonotype was counted ten times or more. The chain is built from TRBV5-1 and TRBJ1-3; D remains unclear. The CDR3 has 17 residues. Germline V gene data show CDR1 as SGHRS and CDR2 as YFSETQ. Trimming stripped 5 bases from V and 3 bases from J, with 21 bases between. CDR3 nucleotide sequence: TGCGCCAGCAGGGACGTTATAGGCGGAGGAGGTGGAAACACCATATATTTT. Protein sequence: CASRDVIGGGGGNTIYF.

In this sample, this clonotype turned up many times. The chain carries TRBV7-9 and TRBJ1-5; the D gene is possibly TRBD1 (5 bases). Trimming left V 5 bases short and J 7 bases short, with 15 bases between. This CDR3 has 14 residues. Looked up from germline, CDR1 is SEHNR and CDR2 is FQNEAQ (reference sequence). The CDR3 nucleotides are TGTGCCAGCAGCCAGGGAGGCTCGGGGCAGCCCCAGCATTTT. Residues: CASSQGGSGQPQHF.

V usage is TRBV20-1 and J usage is TRBJ1-5; the match to TRBD1 covers 8 bases. The junction had 4 bases not matched to a gene; V was cut back by 3 bases and J by 6 bases. In germline, CDR1 is DFQATT, CDR2 SNEGSKA (reference sequence). The CDR3 sequence is 13 residues long. The CDR3 sequence: CSASAGGGQPQHF. The CDR3 DNA follows: TGCAGTGCTAGTGCAGGGGGCGGTCAGCCCCAGCATTTT.

This clonotype was counted between two and nine times. The rearrangement uses TRBV5-4 and TRBJ1-1; D not certain. Germline CDR1 and CDR2: SGHNT and YYREEE (reference sequence). The length of the CDR3 is 15 residues. Between the trimmed V and J ends, which lost 1 base and 4 bases, there was a span of 14 bases. CDR3 sequence reads: CASSLHWVASTEAFF. The CDR3 DNA reads as TGTGCCAGCAGCTTGCATTGGGTAGCCAGCACTGAAGCTTTCTTT.

There are many counts of this clonotype. The V call is TRBV7-8, the J call TRBJ1-5; 7 bases map to TRBD1. V shed 0 bases and J 6 bases; nucleotides not matched to a gene: 5. CDR3 length: 15 amino acids. Germline V gives CDR1 SGHVS, CDR2 FQNEAQ. CDR3 nucleotides: TGTGCCAGCAGCTTAGCCGACAGGGAGACTCAGCCCCAGCATTTT. It codes for CASSLADRETQPQHF.

There are many counts of this clonotype. The chain combines TRBV6-5 with TRBJ2-1, with TRBD2 as a possible D gene (6 bases). This CDR3 has 16 residues. Germline V CDR1 and CDR2: MNHEY, SVGAGI. Trimming cost V 0 bases and J 5 bases, with 14 bases left between them. DNA of the CDR3: TGTGCCAGCAGTTACTCGCGGCTAGCGTCAAACAATGAGCAGTTCTTC. Amino acid sequence: CASSYSRLASNNEQFF.

This clonotype was picked up many times. The V and J genes are TRBV5-6 and TRBJ2-7, with 7 nucleotides matching TRBD2. V was clipped by 2 bases and J by 3 bases; unmatched bases: 11. The CDR3 is 16 residues long. The germline gives CDR1 SGHDT, CDR2 YYEEEE. CDR3 sequence reads: CASSFRMGGRNYEQYF. As DNA, the CDR3 is TGTGCCAGCAGCTTTAGAATGGGAGGGAGAAACTACGAGCAGTACTTC.

There are a few counts of this clonotype. This chain links TRBV14 with TRBJ1-3, with D hard to call. The CDR3 spans 15 residues. Germline V gene data show CDR1 as SGHDN and CDR2 as FVKESK. V gave up 1 base and J gave up 1 base, with 8 bases separating them. CDR3 nucleotide sequence: TGTGCCAGCAGCCAAGTTGTCGGGTCTGGAAACACCATATATTTT. It codes for CASSQVVGSGNTIYF.

The chain has TRBV29-1 and TRBJ1-1, with 7 bases aligning to TRBD1. The CDR3 sequence is 13 residues long. Germline CDR1 is SQVTM and CDR2 is ANQGSEA. With 7 bases clipped from V and 4 bases from J, the junction kept 9 bases outside the gene matches. This CDR3 reads CSAVTGMGTEAFF. The CDR3 coding sequence is TGCAGCGCCGTGACAGGGATGGGCACTGAAGCTTTCTTT.

Ten or more counts support this clonotype. This chain uses TRBV28 with TRBJ2-2; weak D call: TRBD2 (5 bases). CDR1 and CDR2 from the germline V gene are MDHEN and SYDVKM. Deletions cut 7 bases from V and 1 base from J, with 19 bases between. CDR3 length: 17 residues. CDR3 nucleotide sequence: TGTGCCAGCACGTCACCTCGGCTAGCTAGGAACACCGGGGAGCTGTTTTTT. The encoded protein is CASTSPRLARNTGELFF. The full variable domain, in which reference TRBV28 and TRBJ2-2 provide the parts outside the CDR3, is DVKVTQSSRYLVKRTGEKVFLECVQDMDHENMFWYRQDPGLGLRLIYFSYDVKMKEKGDIPEGYSVSREKKERFSLILESASTNQTSMYLCASTSPRLARNTGELFFGEGSRLTVL.

This clonotype came up many times. It may be a read error: a sequence one base away is much more abundant. The rearrangement joins TRBV7-9 to TRBJ2-3; D is undetermined. The ends were cut back, 4 bases at V and 0 bases at J, with 5 bases in the middle. CDR1 and CDR2 from the germline V gene are SEHNR and FQNEAQ (reference sequence). The CDR3 loop spans 13 amino acids. CDR3 nucleotides: TGTGCCAGCAGCTGGCCTAGCACAGATACGCAGTATTTT. Residues: CASSWPSTDTQYF.

This clonotype has a count of ten or more. The genes are TRBV7-2 and TRBJ2-7, with D possibly being TRBD2 (5 bases). Germline loops: CDR1 SGHTA, CDR2 FQGNSA. The ends were cut back, 2 bases at V and 4 bases at J, with 12 bases in the middle. The CDR3 spans 14 residues. The CDR3 reads CASSLSVGVYEQYF. DNA of the CDR3: TGTGCCAGCAGCTTATCGGTCGGGGTGTACGAGCAGTACTTC.

The table lists this clonotype with a few counts. The gene calls are TRBV7-9 and TRBJ1-1; D ambiguous. From germline, CDR1 is SEHNR and CDR2 FQNEAQ (reference sequence). Trimming took 7 bases from V and 4 from J, leaving 10 bases between them. The CDR3 has 12 residues. In DNA, the CDR3 is TGTGCCAGCAACCTGACCCCCACTGAAGCTTTCTTT. Translating gives CASNLTPTEAFF.

This clonotype occurred a few times. The V and J genes are TRBV19 and TRBJ1-5; D may be TRBD1 (6 bases). In germline, CDR1 is LNHDA, CDR2 SQIVND (reference sequence). This CDR3 has 16 amino acids. Trimming shortened V by 10 bases and J by 4 bases, and 23 bases separated the two germline ends. The CDR3 is CATSRTAPKGNQPQHF. CDR3 sequence (DNA): TGTGCCACCAGTCGGACAGCCCCGAAGGGGAATCAGCCCCAGCATTTT. The complete variable domain, with remaining parts taken from reference TRBV19 and TRBJ1-5, reads DGGITQSPKYLFRKEGQNVTLSCEQNLNHDAMYWYRQDPGQGLRLIYYSQIVNDFQKGDIAEGYSVSREKKESFPLTVTSAQKNPTAFYLCATSRTAPKGNQPQHFGDGTRLSIL.

There are many counts of this clonotype. The chain joins TRBV6-2 or TRBV6-3 to TRBJ2-6; D may match TRBD1 or TRBD2 (5 bases each). Germline values: CDR1 MNHEY, CDR2 SVGEGT. V gave up 8 bases and J gave up 1 base, with 9 bases separating them. The CDR3 has 14 amino acids. The CDR3 loop reads CASEGLSGANVLTF. CDR3 sequence (DNA): TGTGCCAGCGAGGGGTTGTCTGGGGCCAACGTCCTGACTTTC.

This clonotype has a count of ten or more. This chain joins TRBV7-9 and TRBJ1-1, with TRBD1 identical over 8 bases. V lost 2 bases to trimming and J lost 9 bases; unmatched junction nucleotides: 8. The CDR3 runs to 14 residues. Per germline, CDR1 SEHNR and CDR2 FQNEAQ (reference sequence). The CDR3 is CASSLSRQGTKAFF. Written as DNA, the CDR3 is TGTGCCAGCAGCTTATCCCGACAGGGGACAAAAGCTTTCTTT.

The table lists this clonotype with many counts. V usage is TRBV30 and J usage is TRBJ2-7; D gene ambiguous. Germline V CDR1 and CDR2: GTSNPN, SVGIG (reference sequence). There are 12 residues in the CDR3. V lost 1 base, J lost 3 bases, and 7 bases lay in between. CDR3 DNA: TGTGCCTGGAGTGGGATCGTCTACGAGCAGTACTTC. The encoded protein is CAWSGIVYEQYF.

This clonotype was counted ten times or more. The chain joins TRBV7-2 to TRBJ2-2, with 7 bases lining up with TRBD2. The germline V gene has CDR1 SGHTA and CDR2 FQGNSA. The CDR3 consists of 16 residues. Trimming took 0 bases from V and 4 from J; bases not matched to a gene: 5. CDR3 DNA sequence: TGTGCCAGCAGCTTAGCGGCGGGAGACCCCACCGGGGAGCTGTTTTTT. This codes for CASSLAAGDPTGELFF.

This clonotype was detected ten times or more. V is TRBV7-2 and J is TRBJ2-1, with 11 nucleotides matching TRBD2. Germline-derived CDR1 and CDR2 are SGHTA and FQGNSA. The CDR3 consists of 16 residues. V lost 2 bases, J lost 6 bases, and 6 bases stayed unmatched. CDR3 loop: CASSLKGSGRANEQFF. The CDR3, as DNA: TGTGCCAGCAGCTTAAAAGGTAGCGGGAGGGCCAATGAGCAGTTCTTC.

This clonotype has a count of ten or more. The chain couples TRBV27 to TRBJ1-4; maybe TRBD1 (5 bases). There are 16 residues in the CDR3. Germline CDR1 and CDR2: MNHEY and SMNVEV (reference sequence). With 7 bases removed from V and 8 bases from J, the gap between germline ends came to 23 bases. Here the CDR3 reads CASTTRGSRLGEKLFF. DNA for the CDR3: TGTGCCAGCACCACCCGGGGGTCTCGGTTGGGCGAAAAACTGTTTTTT.